A selection of T cell receptor beta chains follows, all from one sample in a study of blood T cell repertoires in COVID-19. Profiling relied on immunoSEQ multiplex PCR, and the TCRdb table lists in-frame clones only, not all of them. The sample lists about 88,000 clones; roughly 72% were seen once. Sequenced input: peripheral blood. The source of these receptors is a woman aged 60-75 years in a cohort sampled during active or convalescent COVID-19. CDR3s leave out the opening cysteine and the closing phenylalanine or tryptophan. Clone size appears in some rows only: once, few, many, or a class for an expanded clone.

V gene	J gene	clone size	CDR3 protein
TRBV7-9	TRBJ1-5	few	ASSAGTGTNQPQH
TRBV5-1	TRBJ2-3	many	ASSQDRGQDTQY
TRBV6-6	TRBJ1-6	.	ASLGPINSPLH
TRBV27	TRBJ2-3	few	ASSSRQGARVTDTQY
TRBV7-9	TRBJ2-3	.	ASSLRGAASTDTQY
TRBV5-1	TRBJ2-7	.	ASSLSSGGAGEQY
TRBV6-5	TRBJ1-1	.	ASSYSGQGKTEAF
TRBV5-6	TRBJ2-3	.	ASSLSGGATDTQY
TRBV27	TRBJ2-7	.	ASSRRTGNFQTGSYEQY
TRBV5-1	TRBJ1-4	.	ASSSPTGALREKLF
TRBV7-2	TRBJ2-5	.	ASSLVASGGPGRETQY
TRBV19	TRBJ2-5	.	ASSRDRVGETQY
TRBV6-1	TRBJ1-1	.	ASSEDRDSLWGF
TRBV29-1	TRBJ2-5	.	SVEVGGETQY
TRBV11-3	TRBJ1-3	.	ASSLAPQGQNYGNTIY
TRBV19	TRBJ2-7	.	ASTRQPGQGYEQY
TRBV5-1	TRBJ2-5	.	ASSLAATGTLQETQY
TRBV5-1	TRBJ2-5	.	ASSVLAGTFQETQY
TRBV7-2	TRBJ2-7	once	ASSLGGAGPRFEQY
TRBV7-3	TRBJ2-5	once	ASSLKLDTTQY
TRBV27	TRBJ2-6	.	ASRPGFSGANVLT
TRBV27	TRBJ2-7	once	ASKTMPAYYEQY
TRBV4-1	TRBJ2-5	.	ASSQGPGGAFAETQY
TRBV5-4	TRBJ2-1	many	ASSLGQGGYNEQF
TRBV5-1	TRBJ2-3	.	ASSPRGGAGDTQY
TRBV28	TRBJ2-7	once	ASSFHGQGAQGEQY
TRBV7-2	TRBJ1-5	.	ASSLRSGERDQPQH
TRBV4-2	TRBJ2-1	medium-sized	ASSHRDNEQF
TRBV6-5	TRBJ1-5	.	ASSRTPRSNQPQH
TRBV9	TRBJ2-2	.	ASSVVVRPQGRWNTGELF
TRBV28	TRBJ1-6	.	ASSLRDTNSPLH
TRBV2	TRBJ1-4	.	ASREIQNEKLF
TRBV27	TRBJ1-4	.	ASSPTGATNEKLF
TRBV27	TRBJ2-1	.	ASSTTNTEWDEQF
TRBV27	TRBJ1-2	.	ASSFGQGWGYT
TRBV5-5	TRBJ2-2	few	ASSNSGGANGELF
TRBV7-9	TRBJ2-7	.	ASSFVYEQY
TRBV6-2/TRBV6-3	TRBJ2-1	.	ASSYSSGVYNEQF
TRBV6-5	TRBJ1-1	once	ASSWTGMGTEAF
TRBV20-1	TRBJ1-5	.	SASYGGNQPQH
TRBV20-1	TRBJ1-2	.	SARDSYGYT
TRBV7-8	TRBJ1-4	.	ASSLARLRAGKLF
TRBV2	TRBJ1-4	.	ASRGTGAALEKLF
TRBV7-3	TRBJ2-2	.	ASSLTGGKTGELF
TRBV4-1	TRBJ1-2	.	ASSQDPGGTGYGYT
TRBV11-2	TRBJ2-7	.	ASSLAAGANYEQY
TRBV5-6	TRBJ1-4	.	ASSSTGPRNEKLF
TRBV9	TRBJ2-7	.	ASSVDGSRGLTTKQY
TRBV4-3	TRBJ2-7	.	ASSQAASLGYEQY
TRBV29-1	TRBJ1-5	few	SVADREQNQPQH
TRBV9	TRBJ2-7	.	ASSVALAPYEQY
TRBV13	TRBJ2-7	.	ASSFRDSYEQY
TRBV7-3	TRBJ2-5	few	ASSLSAFGTVEETQY
TRBV2	TRBJ2-7	few	ASSGAYEQY
TRBV30	TRBJ2-7	few	AWTRGGQGAHEQY
TRBV5-5	TRBJ2-7	.	ASSGGTGVSYEQY
TRBV7-8	TRBJ2-7	.	ASSLDSFGQY
TRBV6-5	TRBJ2-1	.	ASSYSLAGGSREQF
TRBV4-2	TRBJ2-5	.	ASSQVTSGGQETQY